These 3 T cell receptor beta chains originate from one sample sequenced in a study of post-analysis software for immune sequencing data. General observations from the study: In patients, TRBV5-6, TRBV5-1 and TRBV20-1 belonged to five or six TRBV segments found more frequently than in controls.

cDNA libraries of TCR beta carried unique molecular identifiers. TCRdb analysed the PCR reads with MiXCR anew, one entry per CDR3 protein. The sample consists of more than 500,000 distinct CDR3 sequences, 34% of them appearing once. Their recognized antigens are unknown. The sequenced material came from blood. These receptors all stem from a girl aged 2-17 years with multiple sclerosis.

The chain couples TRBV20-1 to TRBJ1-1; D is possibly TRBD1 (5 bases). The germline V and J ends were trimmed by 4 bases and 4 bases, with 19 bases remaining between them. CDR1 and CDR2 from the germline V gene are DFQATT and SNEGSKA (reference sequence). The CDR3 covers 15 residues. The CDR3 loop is CSAKSPGDEGTEAFF. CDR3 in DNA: TGCAGTGCTAAAAGCCCGGGGGACGAGGGCACTGAAGCTTTCTTT.

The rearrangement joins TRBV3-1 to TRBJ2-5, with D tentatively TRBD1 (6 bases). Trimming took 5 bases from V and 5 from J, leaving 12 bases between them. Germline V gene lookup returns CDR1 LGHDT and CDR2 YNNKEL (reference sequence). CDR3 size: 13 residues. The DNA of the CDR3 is TGTGCCAGCAGCTCCAGGGGATGGGAGACCCAGTACTTC. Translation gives CASSSRGWETQYF.

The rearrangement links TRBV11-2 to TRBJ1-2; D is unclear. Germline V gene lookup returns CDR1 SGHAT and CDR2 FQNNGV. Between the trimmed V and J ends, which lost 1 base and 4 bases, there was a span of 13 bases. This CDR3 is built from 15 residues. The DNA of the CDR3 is TGTGCCAGCAGCTTAGTCCGCCGGCCCAGCTATGGCTACACCTTC. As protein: CASSLVRRPSYGYTF.